This T cell receptor (beta chain) originates from a study of blood T cell repertoires in COVID-19. In the original analysis: Amplification of reference gene primers was used by the study to estimate nucleated cell counts. Method: immunoSEQ multiplex PCR; TCRdb's copy keeps in-frame clones and lacks some. The DNA was the basis for D and trimming; V, J and clone size are from that table. Among around 130,000 clones listed, around nine tenths were seen once. The CDR3 has 14 residues. V was clipped by 0 bases and J by 6 bases, with 13 bases between them. Looked up from germline, CDR1 is SGDLS and CDR2 is YYNGEE.

Sequenced sample: peripheral blood. The V gene is TRBV9, the J gene TRBJ2-7, with a weak D call TRBD1 (6 bases). This clonotype was obtained from a woman between 50 and 59 years old with acute or convalescent COVID-19. CDR3 sequence: CASSVGGRGSEQYF. For the CDR3, the DNA is TGTGCCAGCAGCGTAGGCGGCAGGGGTAGCGAGCAGTACTTC. Using reference TRBV9 and TRBJ2-7 for the parts outside the CDR3, the full variable domain is DSGVTQTPKHLITATGQRVTLRCSPRSGDLSVYWYQQSLDQGLQFLIQYYNGEERAKGNILERFSAQQFPDLHSELNLSSLELGDSALYFCASSVGGRGSEQYFGPGTRLTVT.